This TCR beta chain was recorded in a study of early T cells in non-severe SARS-CoV-2 infection. This CDR3 region has 14 residues. Germline CDR1 SEHNR, CDR2 FQNEAQ (reference sequence). Trimming at V came to 6 bases and at J to 1 base, leaving 4 bases not matched to a gene. Individual cDNA molecules received unique molecular identifiers during library preparation. From the 5' RACE reads, TCRdb called clonotypes with MiXCR, one entry per CDR3 protein. The sample holds around 58,000 distinct CDR3 sequences, 4.9% seen once. This clonotype has a count of ten or more. This clonotype was obtained from an adult who was a healthcare worker with PCR-confirmed SARS-CoV-2 infection or an uninfected control (not recorded which). Sample: whole blood. The gene calls are TRBV7-9 and TRBJ1-1; TRBD1 aligns across 8 bases. CDR3 sequence reads: CASSQGQANTEAFF. The CDR3 DNA reads as TGTGCCAGCAGTCAGGGACAGGCGAACACTGAAGCTTTCTTT.